This T cell receptor beta chain was sequenced in a study of blood T cell repertoires in COVID-19. Study in general: Samples representing acute and convalescent COVID-19 were sourced from the United States, Italy and Spain.

V was clipped by 5 bases and J by 5 bases, with 13 bases between them. The CDR3 loop spans 14 amino acids. The germline V gene encodes CDR1 SNHLY and CDR2 FYNNEI. The method was immunoSEQ multiplex PCR; TCRdb's version includes in-frame clones alone and lacks a portion of them. The sample shows more than 200,000 clones, around 88% of them seen only once. Enrollees, about 18 to 95 years old, lived in approximately 25 US areas. Either two negative PCRs, clearance, or symptom resolution qualified Cohort 3 donors as recovered. The TCR was taken from a woman in her 30s who had recovered from COVID-19. The material sequenced was PBMCs or T cells enriched from blood (not recorded which). The chain is built from TRBV2 and TRBJ2-1; possible D gene TRBD2, 6 bases. This chain's CDR3 is CASSLEGWDNEQFF. The CDR3 DNA reads as TGTGCCAGCAGTTTGGAGGGGTGGGACAATGAGCAGTTCTTC.